The 24 T cell receptor beta chains reported below all come from one sample, sequenced in a study of cytomegalovirus exposure and HLA in healthy donors. Researchers ran the PCR with 60 Vbeta and 13 Jbeta primers. Data came from immunoSEQ multiplex PCR; TCRdb stores just in-frame clones and leaves some out. The sample includes approximately 160,000 clones, around 78% of them seen just once. Sequenced sample: PBMCs. All receptors derive from a female donor in good health and CMV-seronegative.

J is TRBJ2-3 and V is TRBV5-6; D perhaps matches TRBD1 (6 bases). V was trimmed by 0 bases and J by 3 bases, leaving 17 bases between them. CDR1 and CDR2 from the germline V gene are SGHDT and YYEEEE. The CDR3 is made up of 17 amino acids. DNA of the CDR3: TGTGCCAGCAGCTTGGTGGGGGCTAGTGAGCGTACAGATACGCAGTATTTT. Its translation: CASSLVGASERTDTQYF.

The rearrangement links TRBV7-9 to TRBJ2-2, with D possibly TRBD1 on 5 matching bases. The CDR3 covers 15 residues. V lost 6 bases and J 3 bases, leaving 14 bases between the germline ends. In germline, CDR1 is SEHNR, CDR2 FQNEAQ (reference sequence). CDR3 sequence reads: CASRPTAVYTGELFF. The CDR3 nucleotides read TGTGCCAGCAGGCCGACAGCAGTTTACACCGGGGAGCTGTTTTTT.

This clone occurred a few times. The chain couples TRBV10-3 to TRBJ2-1; D is perhaps TRBD2 (7 bases). Germline V gene lookup returns CDR1 ENHRY and CDR2 SYGVKD. V lost 4 bases and J lost 3, with 25 bases in between. This CDR3 region has 19 residues. The CDR3 nucleotides are TGTGCCATCAGTGTAAGGGGGAGTTTGGGCGGGAGCGTCTACAATGAGCAGTTCTTC. It is translated as CAISVRGSLGGSVYNEQFF.

This clone was counted a few times. This chain joins TRBV7-2 and TRBJ2-7; TRBD2 matches 10 bases. This CDR3 has 13 residues. V trimming: 5 bases; J trimming: 6 bases; junction bases outside the gene matches: 4. Germline V CDR1 and CDR2: SGHTA, FQGNSA. CDR3 sequence (DNA): TGTGCCAGCAGCAGACTAGCGGGTAGCGAGCAGTACTTC. It yields the protein CASSRLAGSEQYF.

The DNA of the CDR3 is TGCGCCAGTCGCCGGGCCATACGGGACTCTGGAAACACCATATATTTT. Translation: CASRRAIRDSGNTIYF. The chain employs TRBV5-1 and TRBJ1-3; D remains ambiguous. The CDR3 is 16 amino acids. The V and J ends lost 8 bases and 0 bases respectively, with 18 bases between them. Germline V gene lookup returns CDR1 SGHRS and CDR2 YFSETQ.

The gene calls are TRBV5-6 and TRBJ2-7, with 7 bases that match TRBD1. The CDR3 has 16 residues. With V trimmed by 4 bases and J by 2 bases, 12 bases remained unmatched. The V gene's germline CDR1 is SGHDT and CDR2 YYEEEE. The CDR3 coding sequence is TGTGCCAGCAGCAGAAAGAGGACAGGTGGAACCTACGAGCAGTACTTC. Translation gives CASSRKRTGGTYEQYF.

The rearrangement uses TRBV30 and TRBJ1-6; a weak D match, TRBD1 (6 bases). Germline loops: CDR1 GTSNPN, CDR2 SVGIG (reference sequence). Trimming removed 2 bases from V and 6 bases from J, with 14 bases in between. This CDR3 comprises 15 residues. The CDR3 bases are TGTGCCTGGAGTCTCCCGACAGGTTTTAATTCACCCCTCCACTTT. Amino acids: CAWSLPTGFNSPLHF.

This clone was seen a handful of times. V is TRBV9 and J is TRBJ2-3; TRBD2 might be the D (7 bases). This CDR3 has 14 residues. Germline V gene sequence: CDR1 SGDLS, CDR2 YYNGEE. V was cut by 6 bases and J by 3 bases, with 14 bases left in between. The CDR3 protein is CASTGGLGTDTQYF. The CDR3 coding sequence is TGTGCCAGCACCGGGGGGCTAGGGACAGATACGCAGTATTTT.

This clone is a singleton in its sample. The chain employs TRBV9 and TRBJ1-1; D unclear. Germline V gene lookup returns CDR1 SGDLS and CDR2 YYNGEE. CDR3 length equals 17 residues. V was shortened by 0 bases and J by 0 bases, with 15 bases between the two germline ends. CDR3: CASSVGKGATMNTEAFF. CDR3 in DNA: TGTGCCAGCAGCGTAGGTAAAGGAGCAACCATGAACACTGAAGCTTTCTTT.

This clone occurred once. The chain links TRBV7-2 to TRBJ2-3; 9 bases line up with TRBD1. The trim removed 4 bases at V and 4 bases at J, leaving 9 bases unmatched. Germline V gene lookup returns CDR1 SGHTA and CDR2 FQGNSA. The CDR3 runs to 16 residues. The CDR3 spells CASSYAGTGTSDTQYF. The CDR3 DNA reads TGTGCCAGCAGCTACGCCGGGACAGGGACCTCAGATACGCAGTATTTT.

This clone was observed a few times. CDR3: CAWRDRGLIDTQYF. In DNA form, the CDR3 reads TGTGCCTGGCGGGACAGGGGGCTTATAGATACGCAGTATTTT. The chain combines TRBV30 with TRBJ2-3; TRBD1 matches at 12 bases. The germline V gene encodes CDR1 GTSNPN and CDR2 SVGIG (reference sequence). This CDR3 region has 14 residues. The trim removed 5 bases at V and 5 bases at J, leaving 5 bases unmatched.

The rearrangement uses TRBV7-2 and TRBJ1-1, with D unresolved. The CDR3 spans 15 residues. Germline V lookup: CDR1 SGHTA, CDR2 FQGNSA. V shed 1 base and J shed 0 bases, with 9 bases lying between them. The CDR3 coding sequence is TGTGCCAGCAGCTTAGGAAGGACTGTGAACACTGAAGCTTTCTTT. Its protein is CASSLGRTVNTEAFF.

The chain recombines TRBV27 with TRBJ1-2; D not resolved. V was cut by 2 bases and J by 8 bases, with 12 bases left in between. The CDR3 is 13 residues long. Germline-derived CDR1 and CDR2 are MNHEY and SMNVEV (reference sequence). The CDR3 DNA is TGTGCCAGCAGTTTACTTTCAGGTCGGGGCTACACCTTC. Encoded protein: CASSLLSGRGYTF.

J is TRBJ2-4 and V is TRBV27; tentatively, D is TRBD2 (5 bases). The length of the CDR3 is 15 residues. Germline V gene lookup returns CDR1 MNHEY and CDR2 SMNVEV (reference sequence). V was clipped by 8 bases and J by 1 base, with 15 bases between them. The CDR3: CASSPERVAKNIQYF. In DNA form, the CDR3 reads TGTGCCAGCTCACCGGAGAGGGTGGCCAAAAACATTCAGTACTTC.

Here the CDR3 reads CASSYAANTGELFF. For the CDR3, the DNA is TGTGCCAGCAGTTACGCAGCGAACACCGGGGAGCTGTTTTTT. The V and J genes are TRBV6-5 and TRBJ2-2; D not resolved. CDR3 length: 14 residues. Trimming removed 2 bases at V and 0 bases at J, with 4 bases between. The V gene's germline CDR1 is MNHEY and CDR2 SVGAGI.

This clone occurred once. This chain links TRBV2 with TRBJ2-2, with D possibly matching TRBD1 (6 bases). Germline values: CDR1 SNHLY, CDR2 FYNNEI. The CDR3 is 17 amino acids. Deletions cut 6 bases from V and 4 bases from J, with 21 bases between. CDR3 DNA: TGTGCCAGCAGATTTTACAGAGGGGCAGGGGTCACCGGGGAGCTGTTTTTT. This codes for CASRFYRGAGVTGELFF.

The chain employs TRBV4-3 and TRBJ2-6, with D uncertain. This CDR3 spans 16 amino acids. V was clipped by 1 base and J by 2 bases, with 9 bases between them. Germline CDR1 reads LGHNA; CDR2 reads YSLEER. The CDR3 DNA reads TGCGCCAGCAGCCAAGCGCCAGGAACTGGGGCCAACGTCCTGACTTTC. Translated: CASSQAPGTGANVLTF.

This clone was seen more than once but under ten times. This chain uses TRBV6-1 with TRBJ1-1; D is perhaps TRBD1 (6 bases). The germline V gene encodes CDR1 MNHNS and CDR2 SASEGT. CDR3 size: 14 residues. V shed 1 base and J shed 5 bases, with 11 bases lying between them. The CDR3 DNA is TGTGCCAGCAGTGAAGTGGCAGGGGCAACTGAAGCTTTCTTT. As protein: CASSEVAGATEAFF.

There are a few counts of this clone. The rearrangement uses TRBV27 and TRBJ2-2; 9 bases map to TRBD2. The CDR3 totals 14 residues. Germline assignment: CDR1 MNHEY and CDR2 SMNVEV (reference sequence). V shed 6 bases and J 3 bases; nucleotides not matched to a gene: 2. CDR3 loop: CASRVAGDTGELFF. The DNA of the CDR3 is TGTGCCAGCAGAGTAGCGGGGGACACCGGGGAGCTGTTTTTT.

The chain recombines TRBV6-5 with TRBJ2-7; 9 nucleotides align to TRBD1. The germline V gene encodes CDR1 MNHEY and CDR2 SVGAGI. The CDR3 has 13 amino acids. J lost 4 bases, V lost 6 bases, and 4 bases had no gene match. DNA of the CDR3: TGTGCCAGCAGGAACGACAGGGGGTACGAGCAGTACTTC. Translating gives CASRNDRGYEQYF.

The J gene is TRBJ2-7, the V gene TRBV9; TRBD2 is a possible D gene (7 bases). V was cut by 3 bases and J by 7 bases, with 23 bases left in between. Looked up from germline, CDR1 is SGDLS and CDR2 is YYNGEE. The CDR3 is made up of 16 amino acids. In DNA, the CDR3 is TGTGCCAGCAGCGGGGGAGGGGGAGGGACGGTGGGTGAGCAGTACTTC. It codes for CASSGGGGGTVGEQYF.

This clone was seen a few times. This chain links TRBV5-6 with TRBJ1-4; D remains unclear. Trimming removed 0 bases from V and 7 bases from J, with 7 bases in between. The CDR3 has 13 residues. Germline V lookup: CDR1 SGHDT, CDR2 YYEEEE. The CDR3: CASSLVLGEKLFF. The CDR3 DNA follows: TGTGCCAGCAGCTTGGTCCTCGGTGAAAAACTGTTTTTT.

The chain uses TRBV28 and TRBJ2-7; 7 bases line up with TRBD2. Germline V gene lookup returns CDR1 MDHEN and CDR2 SYDVKM. V shed 5 bases and J 5 bases; nucleotides not matched to a gene: 6. The CDR3 length is 13 residues. CDR3 sequence: CASSGGRKDEQYF. The CDR3 bases are TGTGCCAGCAGTGGCGGGAGAAAGGACGAGCAGTACTTC. The whole variable domain, filled in from reference TRBV28 and TRBJ2-7, reads DVKVTQSSRYLVKRTGEKVFLECVQDMDHENMFWYRQDPGLGLRLIYFSYDVKMKEKGDIPEGYSVSREKKERFSLILESASTNQTSMYLCASSGGRKDEQYFGPGTRLTVT.

This clone occurred once. The J gene is TRBJ2-5, the V gene TRBV7-9; 7 nucleotides line up with TRBD2. The CDR3 runs to 15 residues. V was pared by 5 bases and J by 8 bases, with 14 bases of the junction left unmatched. Germline CDR1 SEHNR, CDR2 FQNEAQ (reference sequence). CDR3 nucleotide sequence: TGTGCCAGCAGCATAACCGGACGGGAGCGGGGAACCCAGTACTTC. Protein sequence: CASSITGRERGTQYF.